The 2 T cell receptor beta chains below were found in one sample sequenced in a study of beta chain features in type 1 diabetes. All of the isolated RNA was reverse transcribed, so expressed TCRB transcripts were sequenced. Generated by immunoSEQ multiplex PCR, the TCRdb table keeps only in-frame clones and is missing some. Of about 47,000 clones listed, approximately 40% were seen once; the top ten hold around 0.13%. Study-level results: The study found moderately but significantly shorter TCRB CDR3s in all four CD4+ subsets of Type 1 diabetes patients.

These receptors lack a known antigen. The sequenced sample consisted of stem cell memory CD4+ T cells from blood. The receptors shown here come from a man aged 25-45 years with type 1 diabetes.

The chain links TRBV4-2 to TRBJ2-6; TRBD1 matches at 10 bases. After removal of 4 bases from V and 0 bases from J, the junction contained 9 bases not matched to a gene. Germline lookup yields CDR1 LGHNA and CDR2 YNFKEQ. The CDR3 has 19 amino acids. Here the CDR3 DNA reads TGTGCCAGCAGCCGACGATGGACAGGGGGGACCTCTGGGGCCAACGTCCTGACTTTC. Translating it yields CASSRRWTGGTSGANVLTF.

The CDR3: CASSYSEGREGYTF. As DNA, the CDR3 is TGTGCCAGCAGTTACTCGGAGGGCCGGGAAGGCTACACCTTC. The chain uses TRBV6-5 and TRBJ1-2, with D hard to call. CDR3 length: 14 amino acids. Trimming removed 0 bases at V and 8 bases at J, with 13 bases between. CDR1 is MNHEY and CDR2 is SVGAGI in the germline V gene.